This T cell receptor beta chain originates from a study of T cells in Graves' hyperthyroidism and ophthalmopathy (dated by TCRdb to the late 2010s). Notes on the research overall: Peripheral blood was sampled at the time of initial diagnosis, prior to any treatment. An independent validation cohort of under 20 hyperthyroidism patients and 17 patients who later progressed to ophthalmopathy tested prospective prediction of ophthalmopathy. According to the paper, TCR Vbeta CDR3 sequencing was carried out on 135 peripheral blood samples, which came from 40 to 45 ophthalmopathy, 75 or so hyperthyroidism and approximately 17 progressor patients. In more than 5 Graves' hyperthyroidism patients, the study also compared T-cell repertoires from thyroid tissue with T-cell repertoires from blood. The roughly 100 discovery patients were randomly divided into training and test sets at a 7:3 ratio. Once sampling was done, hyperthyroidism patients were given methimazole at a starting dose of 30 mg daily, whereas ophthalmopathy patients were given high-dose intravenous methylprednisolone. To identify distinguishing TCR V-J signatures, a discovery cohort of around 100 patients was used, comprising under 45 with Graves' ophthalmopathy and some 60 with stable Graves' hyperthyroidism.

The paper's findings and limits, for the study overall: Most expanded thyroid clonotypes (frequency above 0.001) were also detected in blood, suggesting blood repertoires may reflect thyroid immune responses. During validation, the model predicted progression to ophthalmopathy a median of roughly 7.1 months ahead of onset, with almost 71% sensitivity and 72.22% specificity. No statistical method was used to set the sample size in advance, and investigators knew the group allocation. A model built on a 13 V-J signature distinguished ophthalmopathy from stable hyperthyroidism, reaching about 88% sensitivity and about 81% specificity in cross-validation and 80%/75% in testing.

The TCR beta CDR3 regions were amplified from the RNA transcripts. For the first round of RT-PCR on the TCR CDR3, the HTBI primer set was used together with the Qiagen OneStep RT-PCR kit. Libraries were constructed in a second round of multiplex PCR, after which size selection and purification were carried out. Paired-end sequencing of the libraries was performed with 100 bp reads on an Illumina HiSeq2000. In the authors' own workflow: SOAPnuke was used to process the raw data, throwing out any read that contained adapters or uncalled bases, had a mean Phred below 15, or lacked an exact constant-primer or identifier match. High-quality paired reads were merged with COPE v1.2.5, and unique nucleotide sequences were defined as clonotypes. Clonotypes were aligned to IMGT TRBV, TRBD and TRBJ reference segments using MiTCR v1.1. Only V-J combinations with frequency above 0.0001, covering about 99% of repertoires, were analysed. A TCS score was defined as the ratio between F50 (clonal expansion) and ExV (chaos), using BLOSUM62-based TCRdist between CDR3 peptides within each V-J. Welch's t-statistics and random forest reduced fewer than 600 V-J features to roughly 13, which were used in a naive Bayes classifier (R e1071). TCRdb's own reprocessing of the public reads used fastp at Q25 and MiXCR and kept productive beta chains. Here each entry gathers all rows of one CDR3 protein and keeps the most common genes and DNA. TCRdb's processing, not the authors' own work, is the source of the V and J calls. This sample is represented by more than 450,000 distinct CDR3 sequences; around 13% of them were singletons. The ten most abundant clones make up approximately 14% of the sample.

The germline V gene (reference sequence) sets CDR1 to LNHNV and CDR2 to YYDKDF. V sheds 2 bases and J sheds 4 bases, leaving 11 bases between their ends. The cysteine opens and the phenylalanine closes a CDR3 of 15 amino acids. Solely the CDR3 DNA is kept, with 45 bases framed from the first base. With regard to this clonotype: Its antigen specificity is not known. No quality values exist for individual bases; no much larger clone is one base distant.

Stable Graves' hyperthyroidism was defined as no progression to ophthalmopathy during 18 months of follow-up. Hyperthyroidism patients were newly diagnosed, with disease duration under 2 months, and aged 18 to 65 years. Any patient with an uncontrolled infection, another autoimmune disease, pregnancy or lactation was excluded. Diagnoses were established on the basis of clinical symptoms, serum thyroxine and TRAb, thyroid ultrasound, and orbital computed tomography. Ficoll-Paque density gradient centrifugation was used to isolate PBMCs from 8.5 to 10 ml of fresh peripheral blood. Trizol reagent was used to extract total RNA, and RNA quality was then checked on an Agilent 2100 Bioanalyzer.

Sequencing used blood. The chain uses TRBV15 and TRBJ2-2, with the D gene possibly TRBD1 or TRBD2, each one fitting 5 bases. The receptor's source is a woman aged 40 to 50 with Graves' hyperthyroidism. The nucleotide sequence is TGTGCCACCAGCAGAATAGGGACGGGCACCGGGGAGCTGTTTTTT. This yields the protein CATSRIGTGTGELFF.